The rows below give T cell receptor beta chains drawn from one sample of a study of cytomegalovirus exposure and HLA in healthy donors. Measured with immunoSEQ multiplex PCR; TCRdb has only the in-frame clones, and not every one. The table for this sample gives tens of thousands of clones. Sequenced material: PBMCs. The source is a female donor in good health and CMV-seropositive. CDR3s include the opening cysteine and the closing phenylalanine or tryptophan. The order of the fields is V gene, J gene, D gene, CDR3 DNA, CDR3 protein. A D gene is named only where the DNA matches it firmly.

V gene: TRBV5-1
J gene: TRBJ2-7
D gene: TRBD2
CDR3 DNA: TGCGCCAGCAGCTTTCCGACTAGCGGGAGGGCCGGGGCCCCCGAGCAGTACTTC
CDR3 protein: CASSFPTSGRAGAPEQYF

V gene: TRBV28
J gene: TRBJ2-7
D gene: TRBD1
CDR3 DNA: TGTGCCAGCGGGTCGACAGGGGGGGCCTACGAGCAGTACTTC
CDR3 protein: CASGSTGGAYEQYF

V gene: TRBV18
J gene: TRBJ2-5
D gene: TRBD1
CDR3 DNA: TGTGCCAGCTCACCACGGTCAGGGGGCGCCCCGGTAGAGACCCAGTACTTC
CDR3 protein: CASSPRSGGAPVETQYF

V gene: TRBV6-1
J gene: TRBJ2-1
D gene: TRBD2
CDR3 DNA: TGTGCCAGCAGTGAAGTTGCGGGAGGGAGCTCCTACAATGAGCAGTTCTTC
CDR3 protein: CASSEVAGGSSYNEQFF

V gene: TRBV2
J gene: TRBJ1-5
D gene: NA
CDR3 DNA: TGTGCCAGCATTGAAAGACGGGACAATCAGCCCCAGCATTTT
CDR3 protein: CASIERRDNQPQHF

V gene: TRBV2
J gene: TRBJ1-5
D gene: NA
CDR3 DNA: TGTGCCAGCAGTGGGCAAACTAGCAATCAGCCCCAGCATTTT
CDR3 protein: CASSGQTSNQPQHF

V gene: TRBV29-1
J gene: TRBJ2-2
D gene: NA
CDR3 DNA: TGCAGCGTTCTGCCAGGGGGGTATAGCACCGGGGAGCTGTTTTTT
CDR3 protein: CSVLPGGYSTGELFF

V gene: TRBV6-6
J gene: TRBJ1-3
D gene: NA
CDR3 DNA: TGTGCCAGCACGACCAGGACGGGAAACTCTGGAAACACCATATATTTT
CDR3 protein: CASTTRTGNSGNTIYF

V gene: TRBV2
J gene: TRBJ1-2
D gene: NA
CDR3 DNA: TGTGCCAGCAGGCCCCGGGGGGGGCGCGACTATGGCTACACCTTC
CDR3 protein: CASRPRGGRDYGYTF

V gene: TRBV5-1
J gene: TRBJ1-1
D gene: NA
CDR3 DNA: TGCGCCAGCAGCCCAAAAGACAGGATCACTGAAGCTTTCTTT
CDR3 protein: CASSPKDRITEAFF

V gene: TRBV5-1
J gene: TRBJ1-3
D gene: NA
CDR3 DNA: TGCGCCAGCAGTTCTTACTCAGGCTACTCTGGAAACACCATATATTTT
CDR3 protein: CASSSYSGYSGNTIYF

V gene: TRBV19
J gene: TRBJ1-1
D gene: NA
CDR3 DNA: TGTGCCAGTAGTATGTTCGGGGGGAACACTGAAGCTTTCTTT
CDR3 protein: CASSMFGGNTEAFF

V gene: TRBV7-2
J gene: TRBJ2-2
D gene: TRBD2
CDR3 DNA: TGTGCCAGCAGCCGACCTGGACTAGCGGGGGGAACCGGGGAGCTGTTTTTT
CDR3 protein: CASSRPGLAGGTGELFF

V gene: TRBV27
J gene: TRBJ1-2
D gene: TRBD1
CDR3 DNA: TGTGCCAGCAGAAAACAGGGGTTTAACTATGGCTACACCTTC
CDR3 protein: CASRKQGFNYGYTF

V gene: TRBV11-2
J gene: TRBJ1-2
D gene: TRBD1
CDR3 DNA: TGTGCCAGCAGCTTATGGGCCGACAGGGCGGCGGATGGCTACACCTTC
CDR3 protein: CASSLWADRAADGYTF

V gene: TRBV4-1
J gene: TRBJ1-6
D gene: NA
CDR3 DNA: TGCGCCAGCAGCCCCCGAACCATACCAGCGTCCTATAATTCACCCCTCCACTTT
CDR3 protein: CASSPRTIPASYNSPLHF

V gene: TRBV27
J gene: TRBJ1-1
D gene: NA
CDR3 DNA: TGTGCCAGCCTTAGGACGGGGGGAAACACTGAAGCTTTCTTT
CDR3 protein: CASLRTGGNTEAFF

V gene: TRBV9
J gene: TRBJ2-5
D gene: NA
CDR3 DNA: TGTGCCAGCAGCGGCCCCCCAGGGCGCGAGACCCAGTACTTC
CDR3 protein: CASSGPPGRETQYF

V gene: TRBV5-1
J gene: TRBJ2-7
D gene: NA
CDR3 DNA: TGCGCCAGCAGCACGACAGGTTACGAGCAGTACTTC
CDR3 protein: CASSTTGYEQYF

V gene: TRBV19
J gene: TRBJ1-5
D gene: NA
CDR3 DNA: TGTGCCAGTAGTACGGGAACGGGCAATCAGCCCCAGCATTTT
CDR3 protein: CASSTGTGNQPQHF

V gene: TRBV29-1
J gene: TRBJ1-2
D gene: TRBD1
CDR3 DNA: TGCAGCGCAACCCAGGGACAGCGAAACTATGGCTACACCTTC
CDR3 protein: CSATQGQRNYGYTF

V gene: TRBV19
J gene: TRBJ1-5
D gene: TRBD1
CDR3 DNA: TGTGCCAGTAGTATTTGGACAGGGGGCGAAGGTAAGTCCCAGCATTTT
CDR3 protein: CASSIWTGGEGKSQHF

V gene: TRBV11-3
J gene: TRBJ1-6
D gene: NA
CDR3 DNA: TGTGCCAGCAGCTTATCGACCAACCAAGGACAGCGAAACTATAATTCACCCCTCCACTTT
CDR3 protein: CASSLSTNQGQRNYNSPLHF

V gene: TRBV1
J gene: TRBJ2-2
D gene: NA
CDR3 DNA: TGCACCAGCAGCTTCCCGCCAAGCGGGCCAACCGGGGAGCTGTTTTTT
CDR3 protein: CTSSFPPSGPTGELFF

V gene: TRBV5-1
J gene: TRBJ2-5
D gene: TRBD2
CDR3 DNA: TGCGCCAGCAGTGAAGCGGGGGCCGGCTTCCGTGAGACCCAGTACTTC
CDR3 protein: CASSEAGAGFRETQYF

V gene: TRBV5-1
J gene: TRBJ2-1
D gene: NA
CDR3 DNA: TGCGCCAGCAGCAATGACGAGGGTGGTGAGCAGTTCTTC
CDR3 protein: CASSNDEGGEQFF

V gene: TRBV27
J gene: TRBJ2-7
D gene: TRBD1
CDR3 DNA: TGTGCCAGCAGTTCCCAGGGGGCAGGACTTTACGAGCAGTACTTC
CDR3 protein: CASSSQGAGLYEQYF

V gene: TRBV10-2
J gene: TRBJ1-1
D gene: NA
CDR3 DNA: TGCGCCAGCAGTGGAAAGCAGGGGAGGGGGATGAACACTGAAGCTTTCTTT
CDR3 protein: CASSGKQGRGMNTEAFF

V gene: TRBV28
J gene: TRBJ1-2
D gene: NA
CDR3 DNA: TGTGCCAGCAGTTTTGGGGGGTTTGGCGCCTATGGCTACACCTTC
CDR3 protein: CASSFGGFGAYGYTF

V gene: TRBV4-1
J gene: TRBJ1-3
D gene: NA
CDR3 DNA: TGCGCCAGCAGCCCTTGGGCGTCGGCTGGAAACACCATATATTTT
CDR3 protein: CASSPWASAGNTIYF

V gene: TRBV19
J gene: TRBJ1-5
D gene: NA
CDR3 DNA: TGTGCCAGTAGTCCCCGGGGGGACAGCAATCAGCCCCAGCATTTT
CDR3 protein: CASSPRGDSNQPQHF

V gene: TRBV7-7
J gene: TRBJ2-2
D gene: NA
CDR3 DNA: TGTGCTAGCAGCGAAAGCCCTAACACCGGGGAGCTGTTTTTT
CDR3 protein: CASSESPNTGELFF

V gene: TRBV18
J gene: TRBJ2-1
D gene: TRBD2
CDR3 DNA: TGTGCCAGCTCACCACCGGCACTAGCGGGAGGGCCTAATGAGCAGTTCTTC
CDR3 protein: CASSPPALAGGPNEQFF

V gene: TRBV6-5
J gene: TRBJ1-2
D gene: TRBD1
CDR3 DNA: TGTGCCAGCAGCCCCCCGGGACAGTCTTACCATGGCTACACCTTC
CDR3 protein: CASSPPGQSYHGYTF

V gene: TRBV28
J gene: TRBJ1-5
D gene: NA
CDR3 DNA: TGTGCCAGCAGGAGATTTACAGGGAATCAGCCCCAGCATTTT
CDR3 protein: CASRRFTGNQPQHF

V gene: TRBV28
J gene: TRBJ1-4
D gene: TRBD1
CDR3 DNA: TGTGCCAGCAGTTTATCCGGGACAGGGTGGGATGAAAAACTGTTTTTT
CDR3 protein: CASSLSGTGWDEKLFF

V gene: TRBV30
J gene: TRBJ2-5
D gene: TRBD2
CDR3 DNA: TGTGCCTGGAGTACCACTAGCGGGGGCGACCAAGAGACCCAGTACTTC
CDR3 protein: CAWSTTSGGDQETQYF